The present TCR beta chain was sequenced within a study of blood T cell repertoires in COVID-19. Study context: COVID-19 samples collected from the United States, Italy and Spain covered acute and convalescent phases. In each case, the material was cDNA or gDNA derived from T cells, B-cell-depleted T cells, or PBMCs.

Original handling: Amplification of reference gene primers provided the estimated nucleated cell counts. The data were produced by immunoSEQ multiplex PCR, yet TCRdb's version contains in-frame clones alone and is incomplete. The V and J calls and clone size are taken from that table; D and trimming were inferred from the DNA. The profile covers about 250,000 clones, with roughly 80% appearing a single time and 15% to 17% taken by the ten largest. CDR3 length: 15 residues. Deletions cut 3 bases from V and 3 bases from J, with 12 bases between. The germline V gene encodes CDR1 MNHEY and CDR2 SMNVEV (reference sequence). Seattle's cohort entered during active infection and was followed longitudinally.

This receptor was taken from a person aged 70 to 85 with COVID-19, enrolled during active disease. The chain recombines TRBV27 with TRBJ2-1; D is uncertain. The specimen sequenced was peripheral blood. CDR3 coding DNA: TGTGCCAGCAGTTTTGGTGCGTATAGCTACAATGAGCAGTTCTTC. Translating it yields CASSFGAYSYNEQFF.